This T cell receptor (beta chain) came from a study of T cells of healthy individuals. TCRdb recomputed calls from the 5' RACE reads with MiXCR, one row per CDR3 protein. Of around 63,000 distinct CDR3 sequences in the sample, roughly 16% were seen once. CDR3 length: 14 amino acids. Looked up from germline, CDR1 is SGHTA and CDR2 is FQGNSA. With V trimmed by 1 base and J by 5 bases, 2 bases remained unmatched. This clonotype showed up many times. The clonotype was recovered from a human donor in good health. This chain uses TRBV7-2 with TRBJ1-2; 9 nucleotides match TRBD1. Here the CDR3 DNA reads TGTGCCAGCAGCTTAGACAGGGGGCGGTATGGCTACACCTTC. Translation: CASSLDRGRYGYTF. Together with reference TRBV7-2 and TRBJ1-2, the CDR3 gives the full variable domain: GAGVSQSPSNKVTEKGKDVELRCDPISGHTALYWYRQSLGQGLEFLIYFQGNSAPDKSGLPSDRFSAERTGGSVSTLTIQRTQQEDSAVYLCASSLDRGRYGYTFGSGTRLTVV.